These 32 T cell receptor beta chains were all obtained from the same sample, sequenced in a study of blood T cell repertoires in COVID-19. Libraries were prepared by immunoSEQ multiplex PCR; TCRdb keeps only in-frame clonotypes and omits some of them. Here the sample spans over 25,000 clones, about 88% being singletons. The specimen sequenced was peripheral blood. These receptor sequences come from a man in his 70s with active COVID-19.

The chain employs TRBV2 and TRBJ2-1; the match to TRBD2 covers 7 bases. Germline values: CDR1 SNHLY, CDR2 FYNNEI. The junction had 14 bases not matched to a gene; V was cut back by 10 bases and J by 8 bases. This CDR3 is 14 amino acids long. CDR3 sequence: CAISGTTLRDEQFF. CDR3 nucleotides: TGTGCCATCTCCGGGACTACCCTCCGCGATGAGCAGTTCTTC.

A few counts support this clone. CDR3 sequence reads: CASRLQGRAPYGYTF. The CDR3 DNA sequence: TGTGCCAGCAGGCTGCAGGGAAGGGCCCCATATGGCTACACCTTC. The J gene is TRBJ1-2, the V gene TRBV21-1; the table's D call TRBD1 went unverified against the DNA. TRBV21-1 is assigned pseudogene status. The CDR3 sequence is 15 residues long.

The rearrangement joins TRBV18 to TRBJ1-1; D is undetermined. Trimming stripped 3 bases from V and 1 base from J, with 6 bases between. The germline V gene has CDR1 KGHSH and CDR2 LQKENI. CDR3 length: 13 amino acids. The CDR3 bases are TGTGCCAGCTCACCCTGGCCGAACACTGAAGCTTTCTTT. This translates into CASSPWPNTEAFF.

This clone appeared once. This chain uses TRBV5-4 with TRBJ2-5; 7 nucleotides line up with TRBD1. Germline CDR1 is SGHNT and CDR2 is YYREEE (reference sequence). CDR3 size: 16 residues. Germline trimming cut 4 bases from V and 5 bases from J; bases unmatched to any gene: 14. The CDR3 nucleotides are TGTGCCAGCAGCCATTCGCGACAGGGTGGTGTGGAGACCCAGTACTTC. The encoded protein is CASSHSRQGGVETQYF.

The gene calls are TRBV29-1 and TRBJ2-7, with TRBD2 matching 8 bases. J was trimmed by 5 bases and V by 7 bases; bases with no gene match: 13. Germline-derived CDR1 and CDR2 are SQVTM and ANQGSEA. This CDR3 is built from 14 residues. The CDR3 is CSARLGGRNDEQYF. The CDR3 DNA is TGCAGCGCCCGACTAGGCGGGAGGAACGACGAGCAGTACTTC.

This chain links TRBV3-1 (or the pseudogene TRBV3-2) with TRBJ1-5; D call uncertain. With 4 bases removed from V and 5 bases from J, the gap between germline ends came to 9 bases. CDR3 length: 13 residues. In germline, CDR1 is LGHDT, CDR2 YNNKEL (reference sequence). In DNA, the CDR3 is TGTGCCAGCAGCCCAACAGCGGATCAGCCCCAGCATTTT. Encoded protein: CASSPTADQPQHF.

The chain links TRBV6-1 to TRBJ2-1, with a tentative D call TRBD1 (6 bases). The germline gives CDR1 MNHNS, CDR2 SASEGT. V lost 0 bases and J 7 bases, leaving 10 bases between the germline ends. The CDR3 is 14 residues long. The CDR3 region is CASSEAGGRNEQFF. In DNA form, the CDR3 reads TGTGCCAGCAGTGAAGCAGGGGGACGAAATGAGCAGTTCTTC.

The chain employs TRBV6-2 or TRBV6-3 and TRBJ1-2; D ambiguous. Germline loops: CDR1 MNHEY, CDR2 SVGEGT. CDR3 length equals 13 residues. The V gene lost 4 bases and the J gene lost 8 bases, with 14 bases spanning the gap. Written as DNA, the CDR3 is TGTGCCAGCAGTTTCCCCCCGGGTGGGGGCTACACCTTC. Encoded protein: CASSFPPGGGYTF.

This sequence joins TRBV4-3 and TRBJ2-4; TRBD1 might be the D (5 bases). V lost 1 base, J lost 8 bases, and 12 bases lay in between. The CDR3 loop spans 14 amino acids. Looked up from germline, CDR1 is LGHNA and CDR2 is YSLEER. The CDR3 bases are TGCGCCAGCAGCCAAGGGACATCAAAGTACATTCAGTACTTC. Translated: CASSQGTSKYIQYF.

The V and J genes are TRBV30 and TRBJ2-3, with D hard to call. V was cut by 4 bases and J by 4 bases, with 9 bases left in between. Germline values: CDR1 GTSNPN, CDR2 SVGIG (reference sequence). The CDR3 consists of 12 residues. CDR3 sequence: CAWTGNADTQYF. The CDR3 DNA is TGTGCCTGGACAGGCAACGCAGATACGCAGTATTTT.

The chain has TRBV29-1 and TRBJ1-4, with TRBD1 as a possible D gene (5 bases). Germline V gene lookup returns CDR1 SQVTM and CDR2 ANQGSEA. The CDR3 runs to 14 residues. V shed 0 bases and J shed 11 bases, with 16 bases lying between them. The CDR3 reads CSVEDRAGYEKLFF. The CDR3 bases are TGCAGCGTTGAAGATCGGGCAGGGTACGAGAAACTGTTTTTT. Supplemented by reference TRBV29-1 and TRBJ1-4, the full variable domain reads SAVISQKPSRDICQRGTSLTIQCQVDSQVTMMFWYRQQPGQSLTLIATANQGSEATYESGFVIDKFPISRPNLTFSTLTVSNMSPEDSSIYLCSVEDRAGYEKLFFGSGTQLSVL.

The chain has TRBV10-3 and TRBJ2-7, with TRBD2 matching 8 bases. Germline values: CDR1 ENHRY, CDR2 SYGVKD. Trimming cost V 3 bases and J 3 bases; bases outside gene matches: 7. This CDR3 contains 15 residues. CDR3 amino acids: CAISDGPRGGYEQYF. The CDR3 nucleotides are TGTGCCATCAGTGACGGCCCACGGGGGGGCTACGAGCAGTACTTC.

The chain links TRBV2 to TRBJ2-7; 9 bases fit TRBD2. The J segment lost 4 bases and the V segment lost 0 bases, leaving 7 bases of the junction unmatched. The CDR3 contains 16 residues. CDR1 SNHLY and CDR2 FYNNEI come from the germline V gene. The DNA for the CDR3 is TGTGCCAGCAGTGAAGCGAGTTGGCGGGGGGGGTACGAGCAGTACTTC. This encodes CASSEASWRGGYEQYF.

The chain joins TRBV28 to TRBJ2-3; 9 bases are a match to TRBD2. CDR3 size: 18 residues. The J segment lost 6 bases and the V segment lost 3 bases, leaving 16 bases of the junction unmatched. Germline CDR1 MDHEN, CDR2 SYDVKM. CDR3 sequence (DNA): TGTGCCAGCAGTTTTCGCCCCCTTGCGGGAGGGCTGGGGGATACGCAGTATTTT. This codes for CASSFRPLAGGLGDTQYF.

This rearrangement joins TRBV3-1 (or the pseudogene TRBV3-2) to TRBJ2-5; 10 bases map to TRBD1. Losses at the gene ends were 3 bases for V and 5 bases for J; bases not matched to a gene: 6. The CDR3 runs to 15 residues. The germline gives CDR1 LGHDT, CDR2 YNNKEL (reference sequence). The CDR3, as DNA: TGTGCCAGCAGCCACTGGGACAGGGGCGCGGAGACCCAGTACTTC. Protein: CASSHWDRGAETQYF.

The CDR3 spells CASSRPRQSRQETQYF. CDR3 nucleotides: TGTGCCAGCAGCCGACCTAGACAGAGTCGGCAGGAGACCCAGTACTTC. This chain links TRBV3-1 (or the pseudogene TRBV3-2) with TRBJ2-5; D possibly corresponds to TRBD1 (5 bases). V lost 4 bases and J 5 bases, leaving 20 bases between the germline ends. CDR1 and CDR2 (germline): LGHDT, YNNKEL (reference sequence). The CDR3 has 16 amino acids.

The CDR3 here is CATLYRSTDTQYF. In DNA, the CDR3 is TGTGCCACCCTATATCGTAGCACAGATACGCAGTATTTT. This chain joins TRBV6-6 and TRBJ2-3; D remains unclear. Trimming shortened V by 10 bases and J by 0 bases, and 11 bases separated the two germline ends. CDR3 size: 13 residues. Looked up from germline, CDR1 is MNHNY and CDR2 is SVGAGI (reference sequence).

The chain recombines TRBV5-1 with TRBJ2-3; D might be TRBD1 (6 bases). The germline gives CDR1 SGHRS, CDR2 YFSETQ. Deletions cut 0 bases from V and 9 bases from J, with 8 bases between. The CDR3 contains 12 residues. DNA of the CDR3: TGCGCCAGCAGCTTGGGACAGGACACGCAGTATTTT. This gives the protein CASSLGQDTQYF.

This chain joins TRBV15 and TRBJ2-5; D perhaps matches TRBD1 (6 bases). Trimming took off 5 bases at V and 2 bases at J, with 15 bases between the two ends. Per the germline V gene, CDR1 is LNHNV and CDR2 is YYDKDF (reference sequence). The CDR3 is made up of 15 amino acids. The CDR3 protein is CATSSRQVGQETQYF. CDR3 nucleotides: TGTGCCACCAGCTCCCGACAGGTGGGACAAGAGACCCAGTACTTC.

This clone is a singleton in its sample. CDR3 in amino acids: CASSYAGGPETQYF. The CDR3 DNA is TGTGCCAGCAGTTACGCGGGAGGTCCCGAGACCCAGTACTTC. The V and J genes are TRBV6-6 and TRBJ2-5; 8 bases match TRBD2. Germline CDR1 is MNHNY and CDR2 is SVGAGI (reference sequence). V lost 2 bases and J lost 5; bases outside the gene matches: 4. The CDR3 length is 14 residues.

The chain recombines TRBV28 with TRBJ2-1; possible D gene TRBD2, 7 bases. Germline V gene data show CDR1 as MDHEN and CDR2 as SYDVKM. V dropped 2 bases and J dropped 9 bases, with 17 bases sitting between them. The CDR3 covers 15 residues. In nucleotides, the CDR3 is TGTGCCAGCAGTTTAAGGGGGAGGGGAATTGTTGAGCAGTTCTTC. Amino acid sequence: CASSLRGRGIVEQFF.

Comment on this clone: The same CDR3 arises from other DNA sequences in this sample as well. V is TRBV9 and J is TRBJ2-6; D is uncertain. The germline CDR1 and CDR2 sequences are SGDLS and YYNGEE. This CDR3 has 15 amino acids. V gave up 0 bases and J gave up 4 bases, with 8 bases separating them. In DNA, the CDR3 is TGTGCCAGCAGCGTAGGCGGCTCGGGGGCCAACGTCCTGACTTTC. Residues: CASSVGGSGANVLTF.

CDR3 amino acids: CAISGSRESDTQYF. The CDR3 DNA reads as TGTGCCATCAGTGGTTCGCGAGAATCAGATACGCAGTATTTT. The V and J genes are TRBV10-3 and TRBJ2-3; D is undetermined. CDR1 and CDR2 from the germline V gene are ENHRY and SYGVKD. This CDR3 region has 14 residues. Trimming shortened V by 4 bases and J by 4 bases, and 12 bases separated the two germline ends.

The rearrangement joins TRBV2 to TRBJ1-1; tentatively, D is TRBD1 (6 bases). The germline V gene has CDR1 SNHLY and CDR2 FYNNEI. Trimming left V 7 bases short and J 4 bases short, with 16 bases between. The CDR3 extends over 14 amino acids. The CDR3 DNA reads TGTGCCAGCAAGGGGGACCCCGTGAGCACTGAAGCTTTCTTT. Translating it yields CASKGDPVSTEAFF.

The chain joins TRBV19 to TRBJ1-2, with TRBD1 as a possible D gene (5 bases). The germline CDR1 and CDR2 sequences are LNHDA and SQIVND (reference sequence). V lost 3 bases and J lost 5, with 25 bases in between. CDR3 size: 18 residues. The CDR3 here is CASSMEQGGAWPGYGYTF. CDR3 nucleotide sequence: TGTGCCAGTAGTATGGAGCAGGGAGGGGCCTGGCCGGGATATGGCTACACCTTC.

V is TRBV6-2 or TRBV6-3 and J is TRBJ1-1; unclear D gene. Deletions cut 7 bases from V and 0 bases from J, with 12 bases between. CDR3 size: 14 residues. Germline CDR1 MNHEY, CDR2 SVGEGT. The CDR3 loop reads CASTPLRMNTEAFF. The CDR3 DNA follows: TGTGCCAGCACCCCCCTCAGGATGAACACTGAAGCTTTCTTT.

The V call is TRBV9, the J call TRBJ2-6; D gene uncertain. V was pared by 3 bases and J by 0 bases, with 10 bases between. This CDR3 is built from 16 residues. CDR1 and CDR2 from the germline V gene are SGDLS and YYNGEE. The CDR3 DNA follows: TGTGCCAGCAGCGCGAGGAGAAACTCTGGGGCCAACGTCCTGACTTTC. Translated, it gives CASSARRNSGANVLTF. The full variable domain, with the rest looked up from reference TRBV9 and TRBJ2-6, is DSGVTQTPKHLITATGQRVTLRCSPRSGDLSVYWYQQSLDQGLQFLIQYYNGEERAKGNILERFSAQQFPDLHSELNLSSLELGDSALYFCASSARRNSGANVLTFGAGSRLTVL.

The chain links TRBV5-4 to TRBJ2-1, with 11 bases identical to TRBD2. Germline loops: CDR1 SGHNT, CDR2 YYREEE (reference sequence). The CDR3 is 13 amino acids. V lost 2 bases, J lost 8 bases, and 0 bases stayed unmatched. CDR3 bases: TGTGCCAGCAGCTTACTAGCGGGAGATGAGCAGTTCTTC. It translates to CASSLLAGDEQFF. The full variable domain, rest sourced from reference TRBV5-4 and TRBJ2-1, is ETGVTQSPTHLIKTRGQQVTLRCSSQSGHNTVSWYQQALGQGPQFIFQYYREEENGRGNFPPRFSGLQFPNYSSELNVNALELDDSALYLCASSLLAGDEQFFGPGTRLTVL.

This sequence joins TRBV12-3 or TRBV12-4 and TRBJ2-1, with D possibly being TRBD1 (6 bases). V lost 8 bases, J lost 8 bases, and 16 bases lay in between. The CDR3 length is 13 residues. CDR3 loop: CASGRDGGYEQFF. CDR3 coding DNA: TGTGCCAGCGGTAGGGATGGGGGCTATGAGCAGTTCTTC.

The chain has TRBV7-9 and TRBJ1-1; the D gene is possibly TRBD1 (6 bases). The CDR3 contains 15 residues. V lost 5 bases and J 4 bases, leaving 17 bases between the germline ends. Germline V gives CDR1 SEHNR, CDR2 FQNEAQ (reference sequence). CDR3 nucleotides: TGTGCCAGCAGCCCTCGGGGGGCCGTAAGCACTGAAGCTTTCTTT. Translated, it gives CASSPRGAVSTEAFF.

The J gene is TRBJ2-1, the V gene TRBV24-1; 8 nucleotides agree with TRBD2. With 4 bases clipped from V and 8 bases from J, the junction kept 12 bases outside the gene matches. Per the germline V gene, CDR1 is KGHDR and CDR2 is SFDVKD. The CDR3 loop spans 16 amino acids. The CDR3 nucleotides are TGTGCCACCAGTGACCCCACTAGCGGAGGGGGGGATGAGCAGTTCTTC. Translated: CATSDPTSGGGDEQFF.

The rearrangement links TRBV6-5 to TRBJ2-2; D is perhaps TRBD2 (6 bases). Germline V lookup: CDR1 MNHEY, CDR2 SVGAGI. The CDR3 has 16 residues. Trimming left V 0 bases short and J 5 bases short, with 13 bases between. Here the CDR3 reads CASSYSGQGGTGELFF. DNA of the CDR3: TGTGCCAGCAGTTACTCAGGGCAGGGAGGAACCGGGGAGCTGTTTTTT.